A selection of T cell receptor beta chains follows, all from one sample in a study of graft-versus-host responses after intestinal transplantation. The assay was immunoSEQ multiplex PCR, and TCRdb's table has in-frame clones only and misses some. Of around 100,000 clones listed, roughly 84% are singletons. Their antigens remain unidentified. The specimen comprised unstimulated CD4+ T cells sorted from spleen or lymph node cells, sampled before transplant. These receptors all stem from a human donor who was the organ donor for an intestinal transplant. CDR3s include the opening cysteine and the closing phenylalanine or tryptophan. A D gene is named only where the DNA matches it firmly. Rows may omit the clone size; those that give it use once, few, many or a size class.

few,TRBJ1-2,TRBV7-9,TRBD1,CASSRGQGSYGYTF,TGTGCCAGCAGCAGAGGACAGGGATCCTATGGCTACACCTTC
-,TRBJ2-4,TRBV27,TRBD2,CASGPAGEPQGIQYF,TGTGCCAGCGGGCCAGCGGGGGAACCCCAAGGCATTCAGTACTTC
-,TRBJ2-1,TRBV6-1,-,CANGGAYGNEQFF,TGTGCCAATGGGGGGGCCTACGGGAATGAGCAGTTCTTC
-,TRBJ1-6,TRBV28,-,CASSLRGTPGPLHF,TGTGCCAGCAGTTTACGGGGTACCCCCGGACCCCTCCACTTT
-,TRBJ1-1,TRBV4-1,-,CASSQAGPYTEAFF,TGCGCCAGCAGCCAAGCGGGCCCCTACACTGAAGCTTTCTTT
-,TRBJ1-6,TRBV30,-,CAWSSRENSPLHF,TGTGCCTGGAGTAGTCGGGAAAATTCACCCCTCCACTTT
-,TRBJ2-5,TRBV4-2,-,CASSRRPETQYF,TGTGCCAGCAGTCGGAGGCCAGAGACCCAGTACTTC
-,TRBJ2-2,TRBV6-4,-,CASSVATGTTGELFF,TGTGCCAGCAGTGTCGCGACAGGCACCACCGGGGAGCTGTTTTTT
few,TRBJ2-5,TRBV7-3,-,CASSLGRTYQETQYF,TGTGCCAGCAGCTTAGGACGGACCTACCAAGAGACCCAGTACTTC
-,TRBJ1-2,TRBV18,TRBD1,CASSPLSGQGNYGYTF,TGTGCCAGCTCACCACTATCGGGACAGGGTAACTATGGCTACACCTTC
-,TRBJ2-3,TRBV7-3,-,CASSFRGDTDTQYF,TGTGCCAGCAGCTTCCGCGGAGACACAGATACGCAGTATTTT
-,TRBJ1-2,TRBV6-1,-,CASSEFRHGYTF,TGTGCCAGCAGTGAATTTAGACATGGCTACACCTTC
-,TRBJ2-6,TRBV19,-,CASSMGFTRPSGANVLTF,TGTGCCAGTAGTATGGGCTTTACTAGACCCTCTGGGGCCAACGTCCTGACTTTC
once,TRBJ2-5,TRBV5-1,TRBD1,CASSLAGQQETQYF,TGCGCCAGCAGCTTGGCGGGACAGCAAGAGACCCAGTACTTC
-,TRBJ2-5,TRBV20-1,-,CSARVGGTQYF,TGCAGTGCTAGAGTCGGGGGGACCCAGTACTTC
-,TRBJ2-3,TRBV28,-,CASSLGAGARITDTQYF,TGTGCCAGCAGTTTAGGTGCGGGCGCCCGGATAACAGATACGCAGTATTTT
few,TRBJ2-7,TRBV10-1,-,CASSESPVTEQYF,TGCGCCAGCAGTGAGTCCCCAGTTACCGAGCAGTACTTC
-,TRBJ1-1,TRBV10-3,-,CAISESPGNTEAFF,TGTGCCATCAGTGAGTCGCCCGGAAACACTGAAGCTTTCTTT
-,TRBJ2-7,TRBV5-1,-,CASSLDSSRYEQYF,TGCGCCAGCAGCTTGGATTCCTCACGGTACGAGCAGTACTTC
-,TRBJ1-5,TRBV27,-,CASSRGQRNQPQHF,TGTGCCAGCAGTCGAGGACAGCGTAATCAGCCCCAGCATTTT